One sample yielded the 10 T cell receptor beta chains listed below, sequenced in a study of T-cell memory formation after mild COVID-19. TCRdb recomputed calls from the 5' RACE reads with MiXCR, one row per CDR3 protein. The sample holds 450,000 to 650,000 distinct CDR3 sequences, around 21% seen once. The specimen was PBMCs or a T cell subset sorted from them (not recorded which). The receptors here all came from an adult woman who had mild COVID-19 (a few samples of this study predate the infection). Cell type and time point are not known.

The rearrangement uses TRBV5-1 and TRBJ1-1; D perhaps matches TRBD1 (5 bases). The CDR3 is made up of 15 amino acids. Germline V gene sequence: CDR1 SGHRS, CDR2 YFSETQ. Trimming removed 4 bases at V and 0 bases at J, with 13 bases between. The CDR3 bases are TGCGCCAGCAGCCGAAACATGGACATGAACACTGAAGCTTTCTTT. This encodes CASSRNMDMNTEAFF.

This clonotype was seen a few times. V is TRBV6-2 or TRBV6-3 and J is TRBJ2-2; D remains ambiguous. Germline-derived CDR1 and CDR2 are MNHEY and SVGEGT. Trimming shortened V by 4 bases and J by 2 bases, and 8 bases separated the two germline ends. This CDR3 is built from 14 residues. CDR3 amino acids: CASSSEYNTGELFF. For the CDR3, the DNA is TGTGCCAGCAGTTCGGAGTACAACACCGGGGAGCTGTTTTTT.

This chain connects TRBV20-1 to TRBJ2-1, with 11 bases fitting TRBD2. J gave up 4 bases and V 2 bases, and 4 bases lay outside the gene matches. Germline CDR1 DFQATT, CDR2 SNEGSKA (reference sequence). The length of the CDR3 is 15 residues. Written as DNA, the CDR3 is TGCAGTGCTAGATCGACTAGCGGGGATTACAATGAGCAGTTCTTC. This encodes CSARSTSGDYNEQFF.

V and J are TRBV27 and TRBJ2-3; TRBD2 agrees at 9 bases. Germline loops: CDR1 MNHEY, CDR2 SMNVEV (reference sequence). The V and J ends lost 2 bases and 5 bases, in that order; junction bases with no gene match: 8. The length of the CDR3 is 16 residues. The CDR3 region has the DNA TGTGCCAGCAGTTTAAGGGGCGGGGGGGCAGGAGATACGCAGTATTTT. Protein product: CASSLRGGGAGDTQYF.

This clonotype was counted only a few times. The chain recombines TRBV20-1 with TRBJ1-1; a weak D match, TRBD1 (5 bases). V was clipped by 6 bases and J by 6 bases, with 14 bases between them. Germline CDR1 is DFQATT and CDR2 is SNEGSKA (reference sequence). The CDR3 covers 12 residues. The CDR3 sequence is CSAVPGFPEAFF. The CDR3 DNA reads TGCAGTGCCGTACCAGGGTTCCCTGAAGCTTTCTTT.

Ten or more counts support this clonotype. V usage is TRBV20-1 and J usage is TRBJ2-7, with 7 positions matching TRBD1. This CDR3 contains 13 residues. Unmatched junction bases numbered 9, after V lost 6 bases and J lost 4 bases. Germline CDR1 DFQATT, CDR2 SNEGSKA (reference sequence). The CDR3: CSARDSLKYEQYF. CDR3 in DNA: TGCAGTGCGAGGGACAGTTTGAAGTACGAGCAGTACTTC.

This clonotype showed up just a few times. This chain links TRBV7-2 with TRBJ2-3; no reliable D call. The CDR3 has 13 amino acids. V gave up 4 bases and J gave up 4 bases, with 9 bases separating them. CDR1 is SGHTA, CDR2 FQGNSA, per germline. The DNA for the CDR3 is TGTGCCAGCAGCTCCTACCCCCCAGATACGCAGTATTTT. It yields the protein CASSSYPPDTQYF. Variable domain in full (rest from reference TRBV7-2 and TRBJ2-3): GAGVSQSPSNKVTEKGKDVELRCDPISGHTALYWYRQSLGQGLEFLIYFQGNSAPDKSGLPSDRFSAERTGGSVSTLTIQRTQQEDSAVYLCASSSYPPDTQYFGPGTRLTVL.

The rearrangement links TRBV10-3 to TRBJ2-3; the match to TRBD1 covers 7 bases. The CDR3 sequence is 15 residues long. The germline gives CDR1 ENHRY, CDR2 SYGVKD. V was clipped by 6 bases and J by 2 bases; unmatched bases: 8. The CDR3, as DNA: TGTGCCATCAGGAGCGACAGGGACGACACAGATACGCAGTATTTT. Amino acids: CAIRSDRDDTDTQYF.

This clonotype came up a few times. This rearrangement joins TRBV5-1 to TRBJ2-7; TRBD1 aligns across 8 bases. The V and J ends lost 7 bases and 2 bases, in that order; junction bases with no gene match: 5. Germline V CDR1 and CDR2: SGHRS, YFSETQ. This CDR3 is built from 13 residues. The CDR3 nucleotides read TGCGCCAGCCAAAAGGGACAGGCCTACGAGCAGTACTTC. This encodes CASQKGQAYEQYF.

This chain links TRBV30 with TRBJ2-2, with D unresolved. Trimming removed 3 bases from V and 0 bases from J, with 11 bases in between. The germline V gene encodes CDR1 GTSNPN and CDR2 SVGIG (reference sequence). The CDR3 runs to 15 residues. This chain's CDR3 is CAWRASVANTGELFF. CDR3 bases: TGTGCCTGGAGGGCAAGCGTCGCGAACACCGGGGAGCTGTTTTTT.